Listed below are T cell receptor beta chains from one sample, sequenced in a study of shared T cell receptors in the human thymus. TCRdb's copy holds only in-frame clones and misses some; the assay was immunoSEQ multiplex PCR. The table lists 650,000 to 950,000 clones, over 75% of them singletons. Another study also made use of these data, one on human thymus T cells.

Sequencing was done on a sample of thymocytes. The source is a girl under three years old with a congenital heart defect. Each CDR3 is given with its conserved first and last residue. A D gene is named only where the DNA matches it firmly. The listing skips clone size in some rows; elsewhere it reads once, few, many or a size class.

>TRBD1|TRBV19|NA|TRBJ1-5
TGTGCCAGTAGATCCCGGGACAGGGGGCTCACTCAGCCCCAGCATTTT
CASRSRDRGLTQPQHF
>TRBD1|TRBV7-9|NA|TRBJ1-2
TGTGCGGTCGGGACAGGGGCACCTAATGGCTATGGCTACACCTTC
CAVGTGAPNGYGYTF
>TRBD2|TRBV6-5|NA|TRBJ2-5
TGTGCCAGCAGTTACGCCCGGACTAGCGGGGGCCCGACCCAGTACTTC
CASSYARTSGGPTQYF
>NA|TRBV9|once|TRBJ1-6
TGTGCCAGCAGCCCTCAGGGTGACAATTCACCCCTCCACTTT
CASSPQGDNSPLHF
>NA|TRBV12-2|NA|TRBJ1-1
TGTGCAAGTCGCCCCAGGTCCGGATATTCCAACACTGAAGCTTTCTTT
CASRPRSGYSNTEAFF
>NA|TRBV6-5|NA|TRBJ1-1
TGTGCCAGCAGTTACTCCGGCCAGGGCGAAGCTTTCTTT
CASSYSGQGEAFF
>TRBD2|TRBV29-1|NA|TRBJ2-1
TGCAGCGTGCCAACTAGCGGGGGGGCCTCCTACAATGAGCAGTTCTTC
CSVPTSGGASYNEQFF
>NA|TRBV28|NA|TRBJ2-1
TGTGCCAGCAGCCCAGGGATCCCCTACAATGAGCAGTTCTTC
CASSPGIPYNEQFF
>NA|TRBV19|NA|TRBJ1-2
TGTGCCAGTAGTATGGTTGGGTGGGCAGACCAGTCTTCTAACTATGGCTACACCTTC
CASSMVGWADQSSNYGYTF
>TRBD1|TRBV15|NA|TRBJ2-5
TGTGCCACCAGTCACAGGGGAAAGACCCAGTACTTC
CATSHRGKTQYF
>TRBD1|TRBV27|NA|TRBJ1-2
TGTGCCAGCAGCCACAGGGGGTCCCTTTATTCGGGCTACACCTTC
CASSHRGSLYSGYTF
>NA|TRBV2|NA|TRBJ1-1
TGTGCCAGCATAGCAGTGTTCGGGGGCACTGAAGCTTTCTTT
CASIAVFGGTEAFF
>TRBD1|TRBV9|NA|TRBJ1-2
TGTGCCAGCAGTTTCACGAGCGGGACCGGGACAGGGGCATTTAATGGCTACACCTTC
CASSFTSGTGTGAFNGYTF
>TRBD2|TRBV7-6|few|TRBJ2-1
TGTGCCAGCAGCACACGGACTAGCGGGGGGCCTTCCCCCTACAATGAGCAGTTCTTC
CASSTRTSGGPSPYNEQFF
>NA|TRBV5-1|NA|TRBJ2-7
TGCGCCAGCAGCTTGTCGGCTACGGGCTCCTACGAGCAGTACTTC
CASSLSATGSYEQYF
>TRBD1|TRBV6-6|NA|TRBJ1-1
TGTGCCAGCAGTTACGCGGGACAGGGGTGGGCTGAAGCTTTCTTT
CASSYAGQGWAEAFF
>TRBD1|TRBV5-1|NA|TRBJ2-2
TGCGCCAGCAGGGGGGGACAGGGGAACACCGGGGAGCTGTTTTTT
CASRGGQGNTGELFF
>NA|TRBV11-2|NA|TRBJ2-1
TGTGCCAGCAGCCCCAGGTGGAATGAGCAGTTCTTC
CASSPRWNEQFF
>NA|TRBV6-1|NA|TRBJ1-4
TGTGCCAGCAGGGATCACCTCGGGGAAAAACTGTTTTTT
CASRDHLGEKLFF
>NA|TRBV9|NA|TRBJ2-5
TGTGCCAGCAGCGTAGCTTGCAGTGACACCGGGACTCCGACGGAGACCCAGTACTTC
CASSVACSDTGTPTETQYF
>TRBD2|TRBV6-5|NA|TRBJ2-7
TGTGCCAGCAGTTACTCTACTGGGACTATTCCCTACGAGCAGTACTTC
CASSYSTGTIPYEQYF
>TRBD1|TRBV5-4|once|TRBJ2-2
TGTGCCAGCAGCAGGCCGGGACAGGACACCGGGGAGCTGTTTTTT
CASSRPGQDTGELFF
>NA|TRBV6-1|NA|TRBJ1-5
TGTGCCAGCAGTGATTCCGGGAGGTGGCAGCCCCAGCATTTT
CASSDSGRWQPQHF
>TRBD1|TRBV2|NA|TRBJ1-2
TGTGCCAGCAGTGTGGACAGGGTGGACTATGGCTACACCTTC
CASSVDRVDYGYTF
>TRBD1|TRBV27|NA|TRBJ2-5
TGTGCCAGCAGTTCCCCTCCGGGACAGAAAAACGGAGAGACCCAGTACTTC
CASSSPPGQKNGETQYF
>TRBD2|TRBV10-2|NA|TRBJ2-1
TGCGCCAGCAGTCCCCGAGCTAGCGGGGTGGTATATGAGCAGTTCTTC
CASSPRASGVVYEQFF
>TRBD1|TRBV4-2|few|TRBJ1-6
TGTGCCAGCAGCCAAGGCCCGAAACCGGCAGGGGGTTGCTCCTATAATTCACCCCTCCACTTT
CASSQGPKPAGGCSYNSPLHF
>TRBD1|TRBV9|NA|TRBJ2-7
TGTGCCAGCAGCGGGGGGGACAGGGCACCGGGGGAGCAGTACTTC
CASSGGDRAPGEQYF
>TRBD1|TRBV5-1|NA|TRBJ1-2
TGCGCCAGCAGCTTAGTCGGACAGGACGACTATGGCTACACCTTC
CASSLVGQDDYGYTF
>NA|TRBV5-6|NA|TRBJ2-7
TGTGCCAGCAGCTCTCTCCTTAACAGAGGGCGCGGTTACGAGCAGTACTTC
CASSSLLNRGRGYEQYF
>NA|TRBV9|NA|TRBJ1-6
TGTGCCAGCAGCGTGGAGGGGACTGATAATTCCCCCCTCCACTTT
CASSVEGTDNSPLHF
>NA|TRBV4-3|NA|TRBJ1-1
TGCGCCAGCAGCCAAGACCGTCCAGAGGTGAACACTGAAGCTTTCTTT
CASSQDRPEVNTEAFF
>NA|TRBV7-2|NA|TRBJ1-6
TGTGCCAGCAGCTTAGCAGGGGTCTTGACCTATAATTCACCCCTCCACTTT
CASSLAGVLTYNSPLHF